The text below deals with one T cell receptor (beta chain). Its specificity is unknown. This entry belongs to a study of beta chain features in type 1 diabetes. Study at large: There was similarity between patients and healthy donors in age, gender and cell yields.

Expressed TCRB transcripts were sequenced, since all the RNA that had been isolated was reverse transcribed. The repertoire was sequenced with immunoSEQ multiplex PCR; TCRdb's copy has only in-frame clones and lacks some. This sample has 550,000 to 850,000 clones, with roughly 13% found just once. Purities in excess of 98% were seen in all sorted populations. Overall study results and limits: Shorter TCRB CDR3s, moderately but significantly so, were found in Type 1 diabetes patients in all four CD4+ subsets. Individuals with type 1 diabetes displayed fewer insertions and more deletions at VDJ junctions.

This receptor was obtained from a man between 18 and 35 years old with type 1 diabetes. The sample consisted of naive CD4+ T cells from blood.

The CDR3 loop is CASSLEGGRPDTQYF. CDR3 sequence (DNA): TGCGCCAGCAGCTTGGAAGGGGGGCGTCCAGATACGCAGTATTTT. V is TRBV5-1 and J is TRBJ2-3; D is tentatively TRBD1 or TRBD2 (6 bases each). V shed 0 bases and J shed 4 bases, with 12 bases lying between them. CDR3 size: 15 residues. From germline, CDR1 is SGHRS and CDR2 YFSETQ. Complete variable domain (other parts from reference TRBV5-1 and TRBJ2-3): KAGVTQTPRYLIKTRGQQVTLSCSPISGHRSVSWYQQTPGQGLQFLFEYFSETQRNKGNFPGRFSGRQFSNSRSEMNVSTLELGDSALYLCASSLEGGRPDTQYFGPGTRLTVL.